Detailed here is one T cell receptor beta chain. The antigen is not known. These data belong to a study of T cell repertoires in cytomegalovirus infection. Via MiXCR, TCRdb re-called the reads, giving one row per CDR3 protein. The top ten clones hold around a sixth of a sample with 600,000 to 700,000 distinct CDR3 sequences, roughly 30% of them seen once. This receptor was taken from a human donor in good health (CMV status not recorded). Some clones in this sample may be carry-over from other donors' samples. The sample in question was cultured PBMCs, obtained from culture after CMV antigen stimulation.

For the CDR3, the DNA is TGCGCCAGCAGCCAAGGTGAGGCGACAGGGCGCGGCTACACCTTC. It encodes CASSQGEATGRGYTF. The chain links TRBV4-1 to TRBJ1-2; TRBD1 matches 7 bases. Germline V gene data show CDR1 as MGHRA and CDR2 as YSYEKL. V lost 1 base, J lost 8 bases, and 10 bases stayed unmatched. CDR3 length equals 15 residues.